The 13 T cell receptor beta chains listed next were all sequenced from one sample in a study of metastatic and nonmetastatic thyroid tumors. Thyroid surgery was preceded by no treatment in any patient. From the PCR reads, TCRdb re-called clones with MiXCR. This sample yields around 29,000 clones, of which about 20% are seen a single time; about two fifths belongs to the top ten. Sequencing was carried out using blood. The origin of the receptors is a female donor with papillary thyroid cancer or a benign thyroid nodule (not recorded which). Some clones in this sample may be carry-over from other donors' samples.

At least ten counts were recorded for this clone. The V gene is TRBV9, the J gene TRBJ2-3, with D maybe TRBD1 (6 bases). The CDR3 has 16 amino acids. From germline, CDR1 is SGDLS and CDR2 YYNGEE. The germline V and J ends were trimmed by 0 bases and 6 bases, with 17 bases remaining between them. The CDR3 region is CASSVGGGHFRDTQYF. The CDR3 DNA reads TGTGCCAGCAGCGTAGGAGGGGGTCATTTCAGGGATACGCAGTATTTT.

This clone has just a few counts. The chain has TRBV30 and TRBJ1-2; D possibly corresponds to TRBD1 (5 bases). The length of the CDR3 is 15 residues. Germline V gene lookup returns CDR1 GTSNPN and CDR2 SVGIG (reference sequence). Trimming took off 0 bases at V and 4 bases at J, with 15 bases between the two ends. CDR3 sequence: CAWSVLRAVGYGYTF. The CDR3 nucleotides read TGTGCCTGGAGTGTACTCAGGGCTGTGGGCTATGGCTACACCTTC.

This clone was recorded at least ten times. This chain uses TRBV27 with TRBJ1-2; D is possibly TRBD1 (6 bases). The CDR3 sequence is 14 residues long. The ends were cut back, 6 bases at V and 7 bases at J, with 18 bases in the middle. Germline lookup yields CDR1 MNHEY and CDR2 SMNVEV (reference sequence). Here the CDR3 reads CASRPLGGVAGYTF. The CDR3 nucleotides are TGTGCCAGCAGACCGCTAGGGGGAGTGGCTGGCTACACCTTC.

This clone was detected ten times or more. The rearrangement uses TRBV30 and TRBJ2-1, with 7 bases matching TRBD1. Trimming cost V 3 bases and J 7 bases; bases outside gene matches: 6. CDR3 length equals 13 residues. The germline V gene encodes CDR1 GTSNPN and CDR2 SVGIG (reference sequence). In DNA form, the CDR3 reads TGTGCCTGGAGAGGGGGCAGGCGAAATGAGCAGTTCTTC. Protein sequence: CAWRGGRRNEQFF.

In this sample, this clone turned up a few times. The CDR3 end shows no conserved phenylalanine or tryptophan, and so a read error is likely. No DNA is shown, since the ends of the CDR3 on it are uncertain; the CDR3 is the one TCRdb lists. The chain carries TRBV6-1 and TRBJ2-7. Germline V gene data show CDR1 as MNHNS and CDR2 as SASEGT. Including both end residues, the CDR3 is 8 amino acids long. CDR3 sequence reads: CASGESYL.

The chain combines TRBV2 with TRBJ1-2; 10 bases are shared with TRBD1. The junction had 12 bases not matched to a gene; V was cut back by 6 bases and J by 8 bases. CDR3 length: 15 residues. Germline V gives CDR1 SNHLY, CDR2 FYNNEI. CDR3 sequence (DNA): TGTGCCAGCAGCGAATATCGACAGGGGGCGAAAGGCTACACCTTC. Its translation: CASSEYRQGAKGYTF.

CDR3 nucleotides: TGTGCCAGCAGCTTAGGCATAGACCCTAAGCAGTTCTTC. Translation: CASSLGIDPKQFF. This chain links TRBV13 with TRBJ2-1; D is unresolved. Per germline, CDR1 PRHDT and CDR2 FYEKMQ (reference sequence). V gave up 0 bases and J gave up 11 bases, with 11 bases separating them. The CDR3 consists of 13 residues. Full variable domain (missing parts from reference TRBV13 and TRBJ2-1): AAGVIQSPRHLIKEKRETATLKCYPIPRHDTVYWYQQGPGQDPQFLISFYEKMQSDKGSIPDRFSAQQFSDYHSELNMSSLELGDSALYFCASSLGIDPKQFFGPGTRLTVL.

This clone occurred a few times. V and J are TRBV5-1 and TRBJ2-7; D gene unclear. In germline, CDR1 is SGHRS, CDR2 YFSETQ. The CDR3 is made up of 13 amino acids. V gave up 2 bases and J gave up 2 bases, with 8 bases separating them. This CDR3 is CASSFQATYEQYF. As DNA, the CDR3 is TGCGCCAGCAGCTTCCAGGCAACCTACGAGCAGTACTTC.

As to this clone: Within the sample, other DNA sequences also encode this same CDR3. This chain joins TRBV24-1 and TRBJ2-2; TRBD1 aligns across 8 bases. J was trimmed by 3 bases and V by 8 bases; bases with no gene match: 4. Germline V gene sequence: CDR1 KGHDR, CDR2 SFDVKD. The CDR3 totals 14 residues. CDR3 nucleotides: TGTGCCACCAAGCCGGACAGGGACACCGGGGAGCTGTTTTTT. Translated, it gives CATKPDRDTGELFF.

This clone is medium-sized in the sample. The chain uses TRBV6-5 and TRBJ2-3, with 7 nucleotides matching TRBD2. The CDR3 has 17 amino acids. Germline V gives CDR1 MNHEY, CDR2 SVGAGI. The ends lost 6 bases at V and 6 bases at J; junction bases unmatched: 18. The CDR3 region has the DNA TGTGCCAGCAGCCAGTCTTCGGAGCGGGGCCTCTGGGATACGCAGTATTTT. Protein sequence: CASSQSSERGLWDTQYF.

This clone was seen at least ten times. This sequence joins TRBV9 and TRBJ1-3, with 10 bases matching TRBD1. Trimming cost V 1 base and J 4 bases; bases outside gene matches: 5. The CDR3 length is 16 residues. In germline, CDR1 is SGDLS, CDR2 YYNGEE. CDR3 sequence: CASSVRTGGIGNTIYF. CDR3 DNA sequence: TGTGCCAGCAGCGTAAGGACAGGGGGGATCGGAAACACCATATATTTT.

This clone counts as medium-sized. This chain links TRBV6-1 with TRBJ2-2; 8 bases fit TRBD1. The V gene end was trimmed by 6 bases and the J gene end by 4 bases; junction bases not matched to a gene: 4. Germline loops: CDR1 MNHNS, CDR2 SASEGT. The CDR3 has 14 residues. CDR3 coding DNA: TGTGCCAGCAGCAAAACAGGGGGCACCGGGGAGCTGTTTTTT. This codes for CASSKTGGTGELFF.

The genes are TRBV9 and TRBJ2-2; the match to TRBD1 covers 9 bases. The CDR3 sequence is 17 residues long. Germline loops: CDR1 SGDLS, CDR2 YYNGEE. V dropped 3 bases and J dropped 0; count of bases not matched to a gene: 6. CDR3: CASSARTGEANTGELFF. Here the CDR3 DNA reads TGTGCCAGCAGCGCCCGGACAGGGGAAGCGAACACCGGGGAGCTGTTTTTT.